The entry below gives a single T cell receptor beta chain sequence along with its context. No antigen is known for it. It was by quantitative 5'-RACE with molecular barcodes that TCR beta libraries were made. One entry per CDR3 protein, called by TCRdb with MiXCR from the 5' RACE reads. This table has around 220,000 distinct CDR3 sequences, about 16% appearing once. The sample comes from a study of CD8 T cells in ankylosing spondylitis. The study, taken as a whole, reports: A subset of motif variants has previously been described in the synovial fluid and blood of reactive arthritis. Fewer than ten highly homologous variants made up a TCR beta motif that seemed to typify ankylosing spondylitis blood. Within matched ankylosing spondylitis synovial fluid, disease-linked clones were reportedly significantly enriched. Disease-linked clones, CD8+, were relatively rare in peripheral blood.

The germline V gene encodes CDR1 MNHNS and CDR2 SASEGT. The V and J ends lost 7 bases and 5 bases, in that order; junction bases with no gene match: 7. The CDR3 is 15 residues long. Sequencing used blood, either unsorted or a sorted T cell fraction (not recorded which). This receptor was obtained from a male donor with ankylosing spondylitis. The chain recombines TRBV6-1 with TRBJ2-1; TRBD2 agrees at 11 bases. In DNA, the CDR3 is TGTGCCAGCACCCCGGCTAGCGGGAGGAACAATGAGCAGTTCTTC. Translation: CASTPASGRNNEQFF.